A selection of T cell receptor beta chains follows, all from one sample in a study of blood T cell repertoires in COVID-19. Here immunoSEQ multiplex PCR was the method, and the copy in TCRdb shows in-frame clones only, minus some. The data show roughly 230,000 clones, 65% to 90% seen once. The sequenced sample was peripheral blood. The receptors derive from a man in his forties or fifties with COVID-19, enrolled during active disease. Each CDR3 is given with its conserved first and last residue. Fields, in order: clone size, J gene, CDR3 length, D gene, V gene, CDR3 protein, CDR3 DNA. D genes are given only for firm matches. Where a row states a size, it is once, few, many or the class of an expanded clone; other rows omit it.

size: .
J: TRBJ2-2
length: 19
D: TRBD1
V: TRBV4-2
CDR3: CASSHPGQGESPYTGELFF
DNA: TGTGCCAGCAGCCATCCCGGACAGGGGGAATCTCCTTACACCGGGGAGCTGTTTTTT

size: .
J: TRBJ2-7
length: 16
D: TRBD2
V: TRBV5-1
CDR3: CASSLAASGLSYEQYF
DNA: TGCGCCAGCAGCTTGGCCGCTAGCGGTCTCTCCTACGAGCAGTACTTC

size: .
J: TRBJ1-2
length: 12
D: .
V: TRBV30
CDR3: CAWIGAAGGYTF
DNA: TGTGCCTGGATCGGGGCCGCGGGGGGCTACACCTTC

size: .
J: TRBJ1-2
length: 15
D: TRBD1
V: TRBV4-3
CDR3: CASSPNEGQDQGYTF
DNA: TGCGCCAGCAGCCCTAACGAGGGACAGGATCAGGGCTACACCTTC

size: .
J: TRBJ2-3
length: 15
D: .
V: TRBV2
CDR3: CASSEAGGSTDTQYF
DNA: TGTGCCAGCAGTGAAGCGGGGGGAAGCACAGATACGCAGTATTTT

size: .
J: TRBJ2-5
length: 15
D: .
V: TRBV4-2
CDR3: CASSQTSGSGETQYF
DNA: TGTGCCAGCAGCCAGACGTCCGGGTCTGGGGAGACCCAGTACTTC

size: .
J: TRBJ2-3
length: 15
D: TRBD1
V: TRBV5-6
CDR3: CASSLGDRGTGTQYF
DNA: TGTGCCAGCAGCTTGGGGGACAGGGGAACAGGTACGCAGTATTTT

size: .
J: TRBJ2-7
length: 11
D: .
V: TRBV29-1
CDR3: CSVVSGYEQYF
DNA: TGCAGCGTTGTTTCGGGGTACGAGCAGTACTTC

size: .
J: TRBJ1-1
length: 13
D: .
V: TRBV6-5
CDR3: CASSTGFATEAFF
DNA: TGTGCCAGCAGTACAGGGTTCGCCACTGAAGCTTTCTTT

size: .
J: TRBJ1-1
length: 15
D: .
V: TRBV5-1
CDR3: CASSLDTDIFTEAFF
DNA: TGCGCCAGCAGCTTGGACACGGACATATTCACTGAAGCTTTCTTT

size: .
J: TRBJ1-6
length: 16
D: TRBD1
V: TRBV7-2
CDR3: CASSLDRGPYNSPLHF
DNA: TGTGCCAGCAGCTTAGACAGGGGGCCCTATAATTCACCCCTCCACTTT

size: .
J: TRBJ2-1
length: 14
D: TRBD1
V: TRBV4-2
CDR3: CASSQEGQYNEQFF
DNA: TGTGCCAGCAGCCAAGAGGGACAGTACAATGAGCAGTTCTTC

size: .
J: TRBJ1-5
length: 12
D: .
V: TRBV6-6
CDR3: CASNSPSGPQHF
DNA: TGTGCCAGCAATTCTCCGTCCGGGCCCCAGCATTTT

size: .
J: TRBJ2-5
length: 15
D: .
V: TRBV3-1/TRBV3-2
CDR3: CASSQELWSQETQYF
DNA: TGTGCCAGCAGCCAAGAGTTGTGGAGTCAAGAGACCCAGTACTTC

size: many
J: TRBJ2-1
length: 15
D: TRBD1
V: TRBV6-5
CDR3: CASSQGESSYNEQFF
DNA: TGTGCCAGCAGTCAGGGGGAGAGCTCCTACAATGAGCAGTTCTTC

size: .
J: TRBJ1-2
length: 13
D: .
V: TRBV18
CDR3: CASSPIKGDGYTF
DNA: TGTGCCAGCTCACCGATAAAGGGGGACGGCTACACCTTC